The 10 T cell receptor beta chains given below trace back to one sample, sequenced in a study of T-cell reconstitution after alpha-beta-depleted transplantation in children (dated by TCRdb to the mid-2010s). Library generation was performed with PCR. Sequencing was carried out with an Illumina HiSeq 2500. To normalize quantification of the TCRbeta repertoire, the TCR libraries were built with molecular barcoding that relied on unique molecular identifiers. TCRdb took the public reads, trimmed them with fastp at Q25, ran MiXCR for clone calling and kept in-frame beta chains. Entries are consolidated by CDR3 protein sequence, retaining the most common genes and DNA. This sample gives about 200,000 distinct CDR3 sequences in total; about 14% of them show up just once. The ten largest clonotypes hold about 13% of the sample. The specimen was PBMCs from the stem cell graft donor, collected from the stem cell graft. The receptors derive from a human donor who donated a stem cell graft to a child with acute lymphoblastic leukemia.

The genes are TRBV4-1 and TRBJ2-1; tentatively, D is TRBD2 (5 bases). V gave up 3 bases and J gave up 8 bases, with 20 bases separating them. Germline V CDR1 and CDR2: MGHRA, YSYEKL. The CDR3 is made up of 16 amino acids. The DNA for the CDR3 is TGCGCCAGCAGCCAGGACTTAGCGAGGCCTTGGGATGAGCAGTTCTTC. Protein: CASSQDLARPWDEQFF.

This clonotype was observed a handful of times. The chain links TRBV29-1 to TRBJ2-7; possible D gene TRBD2, 5 bases. This CDR3 region has 12 residues. Looked up from germline, CDR1 is SQVTM and CDR2 is ANQGSEA. Deletions cut 4 bases from V and 6 bases from J, with 13 bases between. Here the CDR3 reads CSVGGEAVEQYF. Here the CDR3 DNA reads TGCAGCGTTGGGGGAGAGGCCGTCGAGCAGTACTTC.

This clonotype has only a few counts. J is TRBJ2-2 and V is TRBV27; TRBD2 might be the D (5 bases). This CDR3 has 13 residues. Trimming took off 8 bases at V and 2 bases at J, with 9 bases between the two ends. Germline CDR1 and CDR2: MNHEY and SMNVEV (reference sequence). DNA of the CDR3: TGTGCCAGCGGACTCGGTAACACCGGGGAGCTGTTTTTT. This translates into CASGLGNTGELFF.

There are many counts of this clonotype. The chain carries TRBV13 and TRBJ2-7, with D hard to call. Germline-derived CDR1 and CDR2 are PRHDT and FYEKMQ (reference sequence). V gave up 5 bases and J gave up 2 bases, with 22 bases separating them. The CDR3 totals 17 residues. As DNA, the CDR3 is TGTGCCAGCAGCACGTCGGGTGTTGCCATCCTGACCTACGAGCAGTACTTC. It codes for CASSTSGVAILTYEQYF.

This clonotype was counted many times. This chain connects TRBV30 to TRBJ2-3; 11 bases line up with TRBD2. From germline, CDR1 is GTSNPN and CDR2 SVGIG (reference sequence). V was clipped by 8 bases and J by 5 bases; unmatched bases: 9. This CDR3 is 14 amino acids long. CDR3 residues: CARGLAVGGDTQYF. The CDR3 region has the DNA TGTGCCCGGGGACTAGCGGTCGGAGGAGATACGCAGTATTTT.

This clonotype was seen repeatedly, ten times or more. The chain couples TRBV5-5 to TRBJ1-2, with a tentative D call TRBD1 (5 bases). This CDR3 comprises 18 residues. Trimming took 5 bases from V and 8 from J, leaving 31 bases between them. Germline-derived CDR1 and CDR2 are SGHKS and YYEKEE (reference sequence). The CDR3 region has the DNA TGTGCCAGCAGGCCCTTATTGGAACCTTCCCTCCGACGGGGGGGCTACACCTTC. Translating it yields CASRPLLEPSLRRGGYTF.

The CDR3 nucleotides read TGTGCCAGCAGCGCAGGACAGGGGGGCCACGAGCAGTACTTC. Translation gives CASSAGQGGHEQYF. The rearrangement joins TRBV7-9 to TRBJ2-7; TRBD1 matches 10 bases. Trimming at V came to 5 bases and at J to 5 bases, leaving 6 bases not matched to a gene. Germline CDR1 reads SEHNR; CDR2 reads FQNEAQ (reference sequence). The CDR3 spans 14 residues.

This clonotype came up a few times. The chain is built from TRBV28 and TRBJ1-5; D gene uncertain. The germline V and J ends were trimmed by 5 bases and 3 bases, with 14 bases remaining between them. The CDR3 contains 15 residues. CDR1 and CDR2 from the germline V gene are MDHEN and SYDVKM. As DNA, the CDR3 is TGTGCCAGCAGTCCCCGGGCCCCGCCCAATCAGCCCCAGCATTTT. As protein: CASSPRAPPNQPQHF.

This clonotype was picked up many times. The rearrangement uses TRBV29-1 and TRBJ1-5; D remains ambiguous. Germline V gene sequence: CDR1 SQVTM, CDR2 ANQGSEA. The CDR3 covers 13 residues. Trimming stripped 5 bases from V and 4 bases from J, with 12 bases between. The CDR3 DNA is TGCAGCGTTCAAGCAGAGAATAATCAGCCCCAGCATTTT. It is translated as CSVQAENNQPQHF.

This clonotype was observed many times. CDR3 in DNA: TGCAGTGCTAGACGGACGCCAAACACAGATACGCAGTATTTT. Its translation: CSARRTPNTDTQYF. J is TRBJ2-3 and V is TRBV20-1, with D unresolved. Trimming cost V 2 bases and J 2 bases, with 11 bases left between them. This CDR3 is built from 14 residues. Germline CDR1 DFQATT, CDR2 SNEGSKA (reference sequence).